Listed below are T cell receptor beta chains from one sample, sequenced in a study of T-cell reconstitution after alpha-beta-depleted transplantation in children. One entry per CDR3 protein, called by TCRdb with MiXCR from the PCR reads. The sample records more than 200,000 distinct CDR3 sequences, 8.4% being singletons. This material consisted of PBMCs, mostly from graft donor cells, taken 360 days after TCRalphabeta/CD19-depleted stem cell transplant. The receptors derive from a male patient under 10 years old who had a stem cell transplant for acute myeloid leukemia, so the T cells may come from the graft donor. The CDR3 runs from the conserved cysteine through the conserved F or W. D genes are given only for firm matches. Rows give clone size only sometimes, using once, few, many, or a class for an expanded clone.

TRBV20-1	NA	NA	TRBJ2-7	TGCAGTGCTTCCGGGACTTCCCCCTCCTACGAGCAGTACTTC	CSASGTSPSYEQYF
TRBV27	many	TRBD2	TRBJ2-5	TGTGCCAGCAGTTCTAGCGGGAGAGAGACCCAGTACTTC	CASSSSGRETQYF
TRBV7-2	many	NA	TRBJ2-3	TGTGCCAGCAGCCCCCTCGGGCAGCCAGATACGCAGTATTTT	CASSPLGQPDTQYF
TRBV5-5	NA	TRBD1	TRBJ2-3	TGTGCCAGCAGCCCCCGGGACAGGGTAGCCGATACGCAGTATTTT	CASSPRDRVADTQYF
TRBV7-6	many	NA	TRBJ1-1	TGTGCCAGCAGCTTAGCAACTATGAACACTGAAGCTTTCTTT	CASSLATMNTEAFF
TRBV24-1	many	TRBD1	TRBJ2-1	TGTGCCACCAGTGATACGACAGGGGACAATGAGCAGTTCTTC	CATSDTTGDNEQFF
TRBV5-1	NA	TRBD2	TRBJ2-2	TGCGCCAGCAGCTTCTTAGCGGGGTACACCGGGGAGCTGTTTTTT	CASSFLAGYTGELFF
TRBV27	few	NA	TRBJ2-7	TGTGCCAGCAGTTTATGGGGGAGCCACGAGCAGTACTTC	CASSLWGSHEQYF
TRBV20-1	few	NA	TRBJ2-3	TGCAGTGCTACGGAGGGGTCAGATACGCAGTATTTT	CSATEGSDTQYF
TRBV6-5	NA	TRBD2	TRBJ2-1	TGTGCCAGCAGTTACCGCCGAGTGGGAGCGGGAGGAGGGAATGAGCAGTTCTTC	CASSYRRVGAGGGNEQFF
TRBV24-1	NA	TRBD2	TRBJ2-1	TGTGCCACCAGCACGACTAGCGGGAGGATCAATGAGCAGTTCTTC	CATSTTSGRINEQFF
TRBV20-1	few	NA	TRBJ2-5	TGCAGTGCTAGACGGGGGGCTAGCGGTTCTAAAGAGACCCAGTACTTC	CSARRGASGSKETQYF
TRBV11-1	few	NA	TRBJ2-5	TGTGCCAGCAGCTATTCGGCCCGGCGAGGCGAGACCCAGTACTTC	CASSYSARRGETQYF
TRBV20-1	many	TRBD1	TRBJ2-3	TGCAGTGCGACCCACAGGGGAGCGACAGATACGCAGTATTTT	CSATHRGATDTQYF
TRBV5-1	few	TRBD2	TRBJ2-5	TGCGCCAGCAGCTGGGGACTAGCGGGGTCGGAGACCCAGTACTTC	CASSWGLAGSETQYF
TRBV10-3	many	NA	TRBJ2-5	TGTGCCATCAGTGTTGCCCGCCAAGAGACCCAGTACTTC	CAISVARQETQYF
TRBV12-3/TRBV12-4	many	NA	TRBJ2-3	TGTGCCAGCAGTTTTGGACAGTCTAGCACAGATACGCAGTATTTT	CASSFGQSSTDTQYF
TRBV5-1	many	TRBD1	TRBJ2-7	TGCGCCAGCAGACGACAGGGCGGGTCCTACGAGCAGTACTTC	CASRRQGGSYEQYF
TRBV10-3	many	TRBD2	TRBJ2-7	TGTGCCATCAGTGAGTCAGGCGGGAGGCGTTCCTACGAGCAGTACTTC	CAISESGGRRSYEQYF
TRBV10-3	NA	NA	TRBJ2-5	TGTGCCATCGGGGGGACAGTCCCCCAAGAGACCCAGTACTTC	CAIGGTVPQETQYF
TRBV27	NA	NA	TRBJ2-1	TGTGCCAGCAGTTTCCTGAGGACAGTTAGCTACAATGAGCAGTTCTTC	CASSFLRTVSYNEQFF
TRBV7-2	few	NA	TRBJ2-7	TGTGCCAGCAGCTTAACCGTCGACGAGCAGTACTTC	CASSLTVDEQYF
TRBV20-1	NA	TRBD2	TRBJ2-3	TGCAGTGCAAAGACTAGCGGGAGCGGGTATACGCAGTATTTT	CSAKTSGSGYTQYF
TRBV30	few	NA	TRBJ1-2	TGTGCCTGGGACCGTCTGGGGGAAGAGGGAATATTGGGTGGCTACACCTTC	CAWDRLGEEGILGGYTF
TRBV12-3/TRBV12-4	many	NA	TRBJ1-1	TGTGCCAGCAGCCCCACTACCCTGGGGACTGAAGCTTTCTTT	CASSPTTLGTEAFF
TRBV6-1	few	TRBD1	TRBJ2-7	TGTGCCAGCAGCCACGGGACAGGGAACGAGCAGTACTTC	CASSHGTGNEQYF
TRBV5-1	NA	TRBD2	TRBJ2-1	TGCGCCAGCAGGGCGGCTAGCGGATACAATGAGCAGTTCTTC	CASRAASGYNEQFF
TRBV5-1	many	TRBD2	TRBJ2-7	TGCGCCAGCAGCTTGGACCTAGCGGGAGGTATCTACGAGCAGTACTTC	CASSLDLAGGIYEQYF
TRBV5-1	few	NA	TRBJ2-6	TGCGCCAGCAGCTTTGGACAGTCTGGGGCCAACGTCCTGACTTTC	CASSFGQSGANVLTF
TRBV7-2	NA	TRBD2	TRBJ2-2	TGTGCCAGCAGCTTCAGTAGCGGGGGGTTCTCTACCGGGGAGCTGTTTTTT	CASSFSSGGFSTGELFF
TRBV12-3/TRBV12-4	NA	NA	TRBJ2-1	TGTGCCAGCAGTTCCATTGGGGGGAGACGCAATGAGCAGTTCTTC	CASSSIGGRRNEQFF
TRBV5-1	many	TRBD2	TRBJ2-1	TGCGCCAGCAGCTTAGCGGGAGAAGGGGATGAGCAGTTCTTC	CASSLAGEGDEQFF
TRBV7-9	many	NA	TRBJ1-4	TGTGCCAGCACCGTGGGGGGAATTAACGAAAAACTGTTTTTT	CASTVGGINEKLFF
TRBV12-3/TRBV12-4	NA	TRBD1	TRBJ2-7	TGTGCCAGCAGTCCCGGGACAGGGTTTTACTACGAGCAGTACTTC	CASSPGTGFYYEQYF
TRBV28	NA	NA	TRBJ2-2	TGTGCCAGCAGTTTCCCCGACACCGGGGAGCTGTTTTTT	CASSFPDTGELFF
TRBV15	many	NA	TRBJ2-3	TGTGCCACCAGCAGAGAGCGGGATTCTAGCACAGATACGCAGTATTTT	CATSRERDSSTDTQYF
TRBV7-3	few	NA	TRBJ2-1	TGTGCCAGCAGCTTAAGGTTCTCTAATGAGCAGTTCTTC	CASSLRFSNEQFF
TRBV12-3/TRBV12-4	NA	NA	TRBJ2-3	TGTGCCAGCAGTTTAAGGAGTTTTGGCAGCTGGCTCTGGGCGCAGTATTTT	CASSLRSFGSWLWAQYF
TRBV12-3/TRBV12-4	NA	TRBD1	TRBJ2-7	TGTGCCAGCAGTGTATCCGGGACAGGGCCCTCCGAGCAGTACTTC	CASSVSGTGPSEQYF
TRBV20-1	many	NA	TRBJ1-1	TGCAGTGCTAGAGAAGAGGCAGCGAACACTGAAGCTTTCTTT	CSAREEAANTEAFF